These 13 T cell receptor beta chains were all obtained from the same sample, sequenced in a study of blood T cell repertoires in COVID-19. Here immunoSEQ multiplex PCR was the method, and the copy in TCRdb shows in-frame clones only, minus some. The table lists tens of thousands of clones, about 90% of them singletons, with 13% to 15% in the top ten. Sequencing was done on a sample of peripheral blood. The source of these receptors is a human donor in a cohort sampled during active COVID-19.

This chain joins TRBV24-1 and TRBJ2-4; D unresolved. This CDR3 has 11 residues. CDR1 and CDR2 (germline): KGHDR, SFDVKD. V lost 12 bases and J lost 6, with 11 bases in between. CDR3 protein: CAPPTGNIQYF. In DNA form, the CDR3 reads TGTGCCCCCCCTACCGGAAACATTCAGTACTTC.

The chain links TRBV5-4 to TRBJ1-5, with D perhaps TRBD1 (5 bases). This CDR3 contains 13 residues. Deletions cut 2 bases from V and 5 bases from J, with 8 bases between. The germline CDR1 and CDR2 sequences are SGHNT and YYREEE (reference sequence). CDR3 sequence (DNA): TGTGCCAGCAGCTTTGGGACTGATCAGCCCCAGCATTTT. Residues: CASSFGTDQPQHF.

This sequence joins TRBV2 and TRBJ1-5; TRBD1 might be the D (5 bases). There are 14 residues in the CDR3. In germline, CDR1 is SNHLY, CDR2 FYNNEI. V gave up 6 bases and J gave up 6 bases, with 15 bases separating them. CDR3 bases: TGTGCCAGCAGGGGACCGGGGGGTGGTCAGCCCCAGCATTTT. This codes for CASRGPGGGQPQHF. Using reference TRBV2 and TRBJ1-5 for the parts outside the CDR3, the full variable domain is EPEVTQTPSHQVTQMGQEVILRCVPISNHLYFYWYRQILGQKVEFLVSFYNNEISEKSEIFDDQFSVERPDGSNFTLKIRSTKLEDSAMYFCASRGPGGGQPQHFGDGTRLSIL.

The chain recombines TRBV7-2 with TRBJ2-5; D is possibly TRBD2 (5 bases). This CDR3 has 13 amino acids. The V end lost 6 bases, the J end lost 5 bases, and 13 bases lay between the germline ends. CDR1 is SGHTA and CDR2 is FQGNSA in the germline V gene. This chain's CDR3 is CASRKGGLETQYF. The CDR3 region has the DNA TGTGCCAGCAGAAAAGGAGGCCTCGAGACCCAGTACTTC.

This clone was detected only once. The chain carries TRBV7-2 and TRBJ2-7; possible D gene TRBD1, 6 bases. V lost 2 bases, J lost 3 bases, and 14 bases lay in between. The CDR3 has 15 residues. CDR1 and CDR2 (germline): SGHTA, FQGNSA. The CDR3 coding sequence is TGTGCCAGCAGCTTACAAGGGGGATTCCTCTACGAGCAGTACTTC. Protein sequence: CASSLQGGFLYEQYF.

This chain joins TRBV10-2 and TRBJ1-3; D call uncertain. This CDR3 spans 16 amino acids. Trimming stripped 0 bases from V and 2 bases from J, with 11 bases between. Germline assignment: CDR1 WSHSY and CDR2 SAAADI. The CDR3 nucleotides read TGCGCCAGCAGTGAGTCAGTCAGGTATACTGGAAACACCATATATTTT. It is translated as CASSESVRYTGNTIYF.

This clone was counted once. V gene TRBV4-3 combines with J gene TRBJ2-1; a weak D match, TRBD2 (6 bases). From germline, CDR1 is LGHNA and CDR2 YSLEER. The length of the CDR3 is 15 residues. Trimming shortened V by 0 bases and J by 13 bases, and 19 bases separated the two germline ends. The CDR3 nucleotides read TGCGCCAGCAGCCAAGATCCCTCCGGGAGTCGACCTCAGTTCTTC. The encoded protein is CASSQDPSGSRPQFF.

CDR3 residues: CASSLRRGDSNTEAFF. The CDR3 DNA sequence: TGTGCCAGCAGCTTAAGAAGGGGTGATTCCAACACTGAAGCTTTCTTT. The chain employs TRBV11-3 and TRBJ1-1; D might be TRBD1 (5 bases). Looked up from germline, CDR1 is SGHNT and CDR2 is YENEEA. The CDR3 totals 16 residues. Trimming took 2 bases from V and 2 from J, leaving 15 bases between them.

V is TRBV11-2 and J is TRBJ2-2; maybe TRBD1 (7 bases). Trimming took 5 bases from V and 1 from J, leaving 20 bases between them. The CDR3 has 18 amino acids. Germline values: CDR1 SGHAT, CDR2 FQNNGV. Here the CDR3 DNA reads TGTGCCAGCAGCCCCCTCCGCGGGACAGCCGGGAACACCGGGGAGCTGTTTTTT. Translated, it gives CASSPLRGTAGNTGELFF.

This sequence joins TRBV12-5 and TRBJ2-2; TRBD2 matches at 10 bases. Germline CDR1 reads LGHNT; CDR2 reads FRNRAP. CDR3 length: 15 amino acids. J was trimmed by 9 bases and V by 1 base; bases with no gene match: 5. The CDR3 DNA is TGTGCTAGTGGTTTGGGGACTAGCGGTCGGCGGGAGCTGTTTTTT. The encoded protein is CASGLGTSGRRELFF.

This chain uses TRBV6-5 with TRBJ1-1; no clear D gene. Trimming cost V 1 base and J 2 bases, with 14 bases left between them. This CDR3 has 16 residues. The germline V gene has CDR1 MNHEY and CDR2 SVGAGI. CDR3 sequence (DNA): TGTGCCAGCAGTTACTTTGCGGGCCGGGGAAACACTGAAGCTTTCTTT. This codes for CASSYFAGRGNTEAFF.

This rearrangement joins TRBV7-3 to TRBJ2-3; 11 bases map to TRBD2. CDR3 length equals 17 residues. Germline loops: CDR1 SGHTA, CDR2 FQGTGA. Unmatched junction bases numbered 11, after V lost 3 bases and J lost 6 bases. The CDR3 protein is CASSFLLAGGRSDTQYF. The CDR3 nucleotides read TGTGCCAGCAGCTTCCTCCTAGCGGGAGGTCGTTCTGATACGCAGTATTTT. Full variable domain (rest looked up from reference TRBV7-3 and TRBJ2-3): GAGVSQTPSNKVTEKGKYVELRCDPISGHTALYWYRQSLGQGPEFLIYFQGTGAADDSGLPNDRFFAVRPEGSVSTLKIQRTERGDSAVYLCASSFLLAGGRSDTQYFGPGTRLTVL.

V gene TRBV7-2 combines with J gene TRBJ2-3; 13 bases match TRBD2. With V trimmed by 1 base and J by 2 bases, 6 bases remained unmatched. Germline CDR1 reads SGHTA; CDR2 reads FQGNSA. The CDR3 has 18 amino acids. CDR3 nucleotide sequence: TGTGCCAGCAGCTTAGTCGGGGGACTAGCGGGAACCACAGATACGCAGTATTTT. This sequence encodes CASSLVGGLAGTTDTQYF.